A single sample is the source of the 28 T cell receptor beta chains below, sequenced in a study of cytomegalovirus exposure and HLA in healthy donors. The PCR contained 60 Vbeta and 13 Jbeta primers. The table came from immunoSEQ multiplex PCR; TCRdb's copy has only in-frame clones and leaves some out. This sample has around 99,000 clones; around 77% occur once, and the top ten carry around 3%. The sequenced sample consisted of PBMCs. The receptor set was obtained from a man aged 40-50 years in good health and CMV-seronegative.

This rearrangement joins TRBV11-3 to TRBJ1-1; 7 bases are a match to TRBD1. CDR3 length equals 16 residues. The germline gives CDR1 SGHNT, CDR2 YENEEA. V was clipped by 1 base and J by 0 bases; unmatched bases: 5. The CDR3 coding sequence is TGTGCCAGCAGCTTAGGACAGGGCGAAATGAACACTGAAGCTTTCTTT. Translation gives CASSLGQGEMNTEAFF.

V usage is TRBV7-3 and J usage is TRBJ2-3; 13 bases align to TRBD2. This CDR3 is built from 15 residues. Germline V gives CDR1 SGHTA, CDR2 FQGTGA. V dropped 4 bases and J dropped 12; count of bases not matched to a gene: 10. The CDR3 nucleotides read TGTGCCAGCAGCTCGACTAGCGGGGGGCAATCGTCACAGTATTTT. Translated: CASSSTSGGQSSQYF. Filled out from reference TRBV7-3 and TRBJ2-3, the complete variable domain reads GAGVSQTPSNKVTEKGKYVELRCDPISGHTALYWYRQSLGQGPEFLIYFQGTGAADDSGLPNDRFFAVRPEGSVSTLKIQRTERGDSAVYLCASSSTSGGQSSQYFGPGTRLTVL.

V and J are TRBV28 and TRBJ1-2, with D tentatively TRBD1 (5 bases). CDR3 length: 15 residues. Germline V gene sequence: CDR1 MDHEN, CDR2 SYDVKM. V was cut by 5 bases and J by 7 bases, with 20 bases left in between. Here the CDR3 reads CASSPSGGPNPGYTF. CDR3 bases: TGTGCCAGCAGTCCCTCGGGGGGTCCCAACCCTGGCTACACCTTC.

The chain is built from TRBV7-9 and TRBJ2-7, with 9 bases lining up with TRBD1. Unmatched junction bases numbered 2, after V lost 2 bases and J lost 3 bases. The CDR3 is 14 amino acids. Germline V gene lookup returns CDR1 SEHNR and CDR2 FQNEAQ (reference sequence). The CDR3 here is CASSLSDRGYEQYF. The CDR3 nucleotides read TGTGCCAGCAGCTTATCGGACAGGGGCTACGAGCAGTACTTC.

In its sample, this clone was seen once. The rearrangement links TRBV10-1 to TRBJ2-1; TRBD2 agrees at 9 bases. V was pared by 5 bases and J by 4 bases, with 6 bases of the junction left unmatched. This CDR3 contains 15 residues. The germline CDR1 and CDR2 sequences are WNHNN and SYGVQD (reference sequence). The CDR3 protein is CASSPAGGPYNEQFF. The CDR3 DNA is TGCGCCAGCAGTCCGGCGGGAGGGCCGTACAATGAGCAGTTCTTC.

The genes are TRBV2 and TRBJ2-2; tentatively, D is TRBD1 (6 bases). The CDR3 spans 15 residues. Trimming removed 3 bases from V and 5 bases from J, with 13 bases in between. CDR1 is SNHLY, CDR2 FYNNEI, per germline. CDR3 sequence reads: CASSDPRTATGELFF. CDR3 DNA sequence: TGTGCCAGCAGTGACCCCAGGACAGCTACCGGGGAGCTGTTTTTT.

The chain recombines TRBV11-1 with TRBJ1-3; 7 bases line up with TRBD1. The CDR3 covers 14 residues. Trimming cost V 4 bases and J 4 bases; bases outside gene matches: 4. Germline V gene sequence: CDR1 SGHAT, CDR2 FQDESV (reference sequence). CDR3 DNA sequence: TGTGCCAGCAGCTCGACAGGGCTCGGAAACACCATATATTTT. Its protein is CASSSTGLGNTIYF.

The chain joins TRBV6-6 to TRBJ2-1; 10 nucleotides match TRBD1. Trimming removed 2 bases from V and 6 bases from J; junction bases left unmatched: 1. CDR3 length: 14 residues. The germline V gene has CDR1 MNHNY and CDR2 SVGAGI (reference sequence). The CDR3 region is CASSYDRGRNEQFF. The CDR3 DNA is TGTGCCAGCAGTTACGACAGGGGGCGCAATGAGCAGTTCTTC.

The gene calls are TRBV30 and TRBJ2-3; 8 bases match TRBD2. V lost 4 bases and J lost 6; bases outside the gene matches: 9. Germline CDR1 is GTSNPN and CDR2 is SVGIG (reference sequence). This CDR3 has 14 residues. CDR3 sequence: CAWKTGGPWDTQYF. CDR3 bases: TGTGCCTGGAAGACGGGAGGGCCGTGGGATACGCAGTATTTT.

The V and J genes are TRBV19 and TRBJ1-2, with unresolved D. The V and J ends lost 3 bases and 4 bases respectively, with 6 bases between them. This CDR3 is built from 12 residues. Per germline, CDR1 LNHDA and CDR2 SQIVND (reference sequence). The CDR3 region is CASSISVYGYTF. The DNA of the CDR3 is TGTGCCAGTAGTATCTCTGTCTATGGCTACACCTTC.

This chain uses TRBV19 with TRBJ2-7; perhaps TRBD1 as D (5 bases). This CDR3 is 14 amino acids long. The V end was cut by 3 bases, the J end by 5 bases, with 14 bases between. Germline V lookup: CDR1 LNHDA, CDR2 SQIVND (reference sequence). The CDR3 is CASSIGRQGDEQYF. CDR3 nucleotide sequence: TGTGCCAGTAGTATTGGACGGCAAGGGGACGAGCAGTACTTC.

This clone was observed a single time. J is TRBJ2-7 and V is TRBV29-1, with 8 bases lining up with TRBD1. J was trimmed by 5 bases and V by 7 bases; bases with no gene match: 7. CDR1 and CDR2 (germline): SQVTM, ANQGSEA. The CDR3 is 12 amino acids. CDR3 sequence: CSGVDRAHEQYF. In DNA form, the CDR3 reads TGCAGCGGGGTGGACAGGGCCCACGAGCAGTACTTC.

This clone was counted a few times. This sequence joins TRBV14 and TRBJ2-1, with D tentatively TRBD1 (6 bases). The ends were cut back, 4 bases at V and 7 bases at J, with 14 bases in the middle. Germline assignment: CDR1 SGHDN and CDR2 FVKESK. This CDR3 is built from 14 residues. The CDR3 is CASSLLTGGNEQFF. The CDR3 nucleotides read TGTGCCAGCAGCCTCCTGACAGGTGGGAATGAGCAGTTCTTC.

The chain links TRBV7-6 to TRBJ2-5; D is unclear. The V gene lost 4 bases and the J gene lost 5 bases, with 14 bases spanning the gap. The CDR3 totals 14 residues. CDR1 is SGHVS and CDR2 is FNYEAQ in the germline V gene. DNA for the CDR3: TGTGCCAGCAGCTCCAACCCTTCTAGGGAGACCCAGTACTTC. Its translation is CASSSNPSRETQYF.

The chain employs TRBV29-1 and TRBJ2-1; D uncertain. This CDR3 is 11 amino acids long. The germline gives CDR1 SQVTM, CDR2 ANQGSEA. V lost 4 bases and J lost 7, with 8 bases in between. The CDR3 DNA follows: TGCAGCGTTGGGTTGCAGAATGAGCAGTTCTTC. Its protein is CSVGLQNEQFF.

Comment on this clone: Other nucleotide sequences in the sample specify the same CDR3. The CDR3 coding sequence is TGTGCCAGCAGGATGACAGGCAAAAGCACAGATACGCAGTATTTT. It yields the protein CASRMTGKSTDTQYF. This sequence joins TRBV25-1 and TRBJ2-3, with D possibly being TRBD1 (6 bases). The germline V gene has CDR1 MGHDK and CDR2 SYGVNS. This CDR3 region has 15 residues. The V gene lost 6 bases and the J gene lost 0 bases, with 13 bases spanning the gap. Together with reference TRBV25-1 and TRBJ2-3, the CDR3 gives the full variable domain: EADIYQTPRYLVIGTGKKITLECSQTMGHDKMYWYQQDPGMELHLIHYSYGVNSTEKGDLSSESTVSRIRTEHFPLTLESARPSHTSQYLCASRMTGKSTDTQYFGPGTRLTVL.

This sequence joins TRBV7-2 and TRBJ2-3, with 14 nucleotides matching TRBD2. This CDR3 region has 18 residues. Germline CDR1 reads SGHTA; CDR2 reads FQGNSA. Trimming removed 5 bases from V and 0 bases from J; junction bases left unmatched: 7. The CDR3 protein is CASSPTSGRAGSTDTQYF. CDR3 coding DNA: TGTGCCAGCAGCCCGACTAGCGGGAGGGCCGGGAGCACAGATACGCAGTATTTT.

The chain uses TRBV7-9 and TRBJ2-1; 11 positions agree with TRBD2. V gave up 1 base and J gave up 8 bases; unmatched junction bases: 4. The CDR3 is 15 residues long. From germline, CDR1 is SEHNR and CDR2 FQNEAQ (reference sequence). CDR3 in amino acids: CASSLGSGRVDEQFF. The CDR3 DNA is TGTGCCAGCAGCTTAGGTAGCGGGAGGGTCGATGAGCAGTTCTTC.

The chain has TRBV9 and TRBJ2-7; 8 bases are shared with TRBD1. V was pared by 4 bases and J by 5 bases, with 8 bases of the junction left unmatched. The length of the CDR3 is 14 residues. Germline CDR1 and CDR2: SGDLS and YYNGEE. In DNA, the CDR3 is TGTGCCAGCAGCACAACAGGGGGTCTCGACGAGCAGTACTTC. Translated: CASSTTGGLDEQYF.

The chain has TRBV27 and TRBJ2-1; TRBD2 matches at 10 bases. V dropped 2 bases and J dropped 4; count of bases not matched to a gene: 5. The germline gives CDR1 MNHEY, CDR2 SMNVEV (reference sequence). This CDR3 region has 16 residues. CDR3 sequence (DNA): TGTGCCAGCAGTTTAAGTGCTAGCGGGGGTTACAATGAGCAGTTCTTC. The encoded protein is CASSLSASGGYNEQFF.

This clone was seen a single time. Relative to the germline gene, one junction end is altered; a read error may explain this. The chain links TRBV19 to TRBJ2-7; TRBD2 matches 7 bases. The germline CDR1 and CDR2 sequences are LNHDA and SQIVND (reference sequence). CDR3 size: 11 residues. The CDR3 spells CASSISTSKVF. Here the CDR3 DNA reads TGTGCCAGTAGTATTTCGACTAGCAAGGTCTTC.

V and J are TRBV10-3 and TRBJ1-1; 8 nucleotides align to TRBD1. The ends lost 11 bases at V and 1 base at J; junction bases unmatched: 12. The CDR3 sequence is 15 residues long. Germline CDR1 and CDR2: ENHRY and SYGVKD. CDR3 sequence reads: CAVLSQGERNTEAFF. CDR3 nucleotide sequence: TGTGCCGTCTTATCACAGGGGGAACGGAACACTGAAGCTTTCTTT.

The rearrangement joins TRBV28 to TRBJ2-5, with D possibly matching TRBD1 (6 bases). The V end was cut by 6 bases, the J end by 2 bases, with 16 bases between. The CDR3 spans 15 residues. CDR1 and CDR2 (germline): MDHEN, SYDVKM. The CDR3 region has the DNA TGTGCCAGCAGCGAAACAGGGTTGGGGCAAGAGACCCAGTACTTC. Amino acids: CASSETGLGQETQYF.

Only a few counts were recorded for this clone. The chain is built from TRBV9 and TRBJ2-7; 13 nucleotides agree with TRBD2. The CDR3 covers 14 residues. CDR1 and CDR2 from the germline V gene are SGDLS and YYNGEE. V lost 3 bases, J lost 5 bases, and 2 bases stayed unmatched. The CDR3 spells CASSGTSGRHEQYF. In nucleotides, the CDR3 is TGTGCCAGCAGCGGGACTAGCGGGAGACACGAGCAGTACTTC.

The chain is built from TRBV7-2 and TRBJ1-1; D call uncertain. V shed 4 bases and J shed 10 bases, with 10 bases lying between them. Germline assignment: CDR1 SGHTA and CDR2 FQGNSA. This CDR3 comprises 11 residues. CDR3 sequence: CASSYGVLAFF. CDR3 DNA: TGTGCCAGCAGCTACGGGGTCTTAGCTTTCTTT. Full variable domain (remainder filled in from reference TRBV7-2 and TRBJ1-1): GAGVSQSPSNKVTEKGKDVELRCDPISGHTALYWYRQSLGQGLEFLIYFQGNSAPDKSGLPSDRFSAERTGGSVSTLTIQRTQQEDSAVYLCASSYGVLAFFGQGTRLTVV.

The gene calls are TRBV6-1 and TRBJ1-5; maybe TRBD1 (5 bases). CDR3 length: 16 residues. The ends were cut back, 0 bases at V and 6 bases at J, with 15 bases in the middle. CDR1 is MNHNS, CDR2 SASEGT, per germline. CDR3 nucleotides: TGTGCCAGCAGTGAAGCGGTCAGGGCGTCAGGTCAGCCCCAGCATTTT. Amino acid sequence: CASSEAVRASGQPQHF.

The chain is built from TRBV5-1 and TRBJ1-6, with D unresolved. The CDR3 is made up of 15 amino acids. Germline V gene sequence: CDR1 SGHRS, CDR2 YFSETQ. The ends were cut back, 3 bases at V and 8 bases at J, with 15 bases in the middle. CDR3 in DNA: TGCGCCAGCAGCTCGCAGGCCCCCGACCATTCACCCCTCCACTTT. The encoded protein is CASSSQAPDHSPLHF. Supplemented by reference TRBV5-1 and TRBJ1-6, the full variable domain reads KAGVTQTPRYLIKTRGQQVTLSCSPISGHRSVSWYQQTPGQGLQFLFEYFSETQRNKGNFPGRFSGRQFSNSRSEMNVSTLELGDSALYLCASSSQAPDHSPLHFGNGTRLTVT.

This chain uses TRBV7-8 with TRBJ1-1, with D possibly TRBD1 on 5 matching bases. Germline CDR1 is SGHVS and CDR2 is FQNEAQ. This CDR3 has 15 residues. Trimming pared 3 bases from V and 1 base from J, leaving 12 bases between. CDR3 coding DNA: TGTGCCAGCAGCTTGCGGGGGAGGGAGAACACTGAAGCTTTCTTT. As protein: CASSLRGRENTEAFF.